This T cell receptor (beta chain) was retrieved from a study of blood T cell repertoires in COVID-19. V was clipped by 3 bases and J by 6 bases; unmatched bases: 4. CDR1 GTSNPN and CDR2 SVGIG come from the germline V gene (reference sequence). This CDR3 is built from 14 residues. Per the study methods: Amplification of reference gene primers provided the estimated nucleated cell counts. Produced via immunoSEQ multiplex PCR; TCRdb's table is partial and in-frame only. Clone size and the V and J calls come from that table; the DNA yielded D and trimming. Of 100,000 to 150,000 clones in the sample, around 81% were seen once.

The sample consisted of peripheral blood. This chain links TRBV30 with TRBJ2-1; TRBD2 matches 11 bases. The clonotype was recovered from a man younger than 40 with COVID-19, enrolled during active disease. The CDR3 DNA sequence: TGTGCCTGGAGACTAGCGGGGGCGGGCAATGAGCAGTTCTTC. As protein: CAWRLAGAGNEQFF.